Presented here are 21 T cell receptor beta chains from one specimen sequenced in a study of OX40 agonist ivuxolimab in advanced cancers. Sequenced by immunoSEQ multiplex PCR; TCRdb stores in-frame clones only, minus some. This sample has 90,000 to 100,000 clones, with approximately 90% found just once. This sample comprised CD4+ or CD8+ T cells sorted from blood, obtained in a trial of the OX40 agonist ivuxolimab. All receptors come from an adult with an advanced solid tumor such as melanoma, head and neck, liver or kidney cancer.

The genes are TRBV4-3 and TRBJ2-5; 11 nucleotides line up with TRBD1. The CDR3 covers 14 residues. The junction had 0 bases not matched to a gene; V was cut back by 1 base and J by 5 bases. Looked up from germline, CDR1 is LGHNA and CDR2 is YSLEER. The CDR3 sequence: CASSQGTGGETQYF. The DNA of the CDR3 is TGCGCCAGCAGCCAAGGGACAGGGGGCGAGACCCAGTACTTC.

The chain combines TRBV28 with TRBJ1-2, with D possibly matching TRBD1 (5 bases). CDR1 MDHEN and CDR2 SYDVKM come from the germline V gene. CDR3 length: 14 amino acids. Between the trimmed V and J ends, which lost 5 bases and 2 bases, there was a span of 12 bases. CDR3 protein: CASSAPTGNYGYTF. Here the CDR3 DNA reads TGTGCCAGCAGTGCCCCAACAGGCAACTATGGCTACACCTTC.

This chain uses TRBV5-8 with TRBJ2-7, with D unresolved. This CDR3 is built from 14 residues. Looked up from germline, CDR1 is SGHTS and CDR2 is YDEGEE. Trimming shortened V by 0 bases and J by 7 bases, and 14 bases separated the two germline ends. In DNA form, the CDR3 reads TGTGCCAGCAGCTTGGCGGCGACTCTGGGGGAGCAGTACTTC. Encoded protein: CASSLAATLGEQYF.

This clone was found once. V is TRBV9 and J is TRBJ2-1; 15 bases are a match to TRBD2. Germline V gene data show CDR1 as SGDLS and CDR2 as YYNGEE. The CDR3 is 16 residues long. The V segment lost 4 bases and the J segment 8 bases; nucleotides outside the gene matches: 7. The CDR3 sequence is CASSPRTSGRVYEQFF. In DNA form, the CDR3 reads TGTGCCAGCAGCCCTCGGACTAGCGGGAGGGTCTATGAGCAGTTCTTC. Using reference TRBV9 and TRBJ2-1 for the parts outside the CDR3, the full variable domain is DSGVTQTPKHLITATGQRVTLRCSPRSGDLSVYWYQQSLDQGLQFLIQYYNGEERAKGNILERFSAQQFPDLHSELNLSSLELGDSALYFCASSPRTSGRVYEQFFGPGTRLTVL.

V and J are TRBV4-2 and TRBJ2-5; D may be TRBD1 (6 bases). The V gene's germline CDR1 is LGHNA and CDR2 YNFKEQ. CDR3 length: 15 amino acids. V was shortened by 4 bases and J by 3 bases, with 15 bases between the two germline ends. The CDR3 DNA is TGTGCCAGCAGCCCAGGACAGTCCTCAGAAGAGACCCAGTACTTC. Translating gives CASSPGQSSEETQYF.

This clone was picked up one time. This chain links TRBV5-6 with TRBJ2-3, with 8 bases identical to TRBD2. The CDR3 has 15 amino acids. The germline CDR1 and CDR2 sequences are SGHDT and YYEEEE. V lost 0 bases and J lost 2; bases outside the gene matches: 2. The CDR3 here is CASSLGGGITDTQYF. The CDR3 bases are TGTGCCAGCAGCTTGGGCGGGGGGATCACAGATACGCAGTATTTT. The entire variable domain, with the rest obtained from reference TRBV5-6 and TRBJ2-3, is as follows: DAGVTQSPTHLIKTRGQQVTLRCSPKSGHDTVSWYQQALGQGPQFIFQYYEEEERQRGNFPDRFSGHQFPNYSSELNVNALLLGDSALYLCASSLGGGITDTQYFGPGTRLTVL.

The chain's CDR3 is CASSYFPGVNTEAFF. The DNA of the CDR3 is TGTGCCAGCAGTTACTTTCCAGGGGTGAACACTGAAGCTTTCTTT. The V and J genes are TRBV6-5 and TRBJ1-1, with a tentative D call TRBD1 (6 bases). Deletions cut 1 base from V and 0 bases from J, with 9 bases between. Germline values: CDR1 MNHEY, CDR2 SVGAGI. This CDR3 spans 15 amino acids.

The chain combines TRBV27 with TRBJ2-4; TRBD2 matches at 9 bases. The CDR3 contains 15 residues. Germline loops: CDR1 MNHEY, CDR2 SMNVEV (reference sequence). J was trimmed by 8 bases and V by 4 bases; bases with no gene match: 9. The CDR3 DNA follows: TGTGCCAGCAGTTCAACCGGGACTAGCCCGGACATTCAGTACTTC. This translates into CASSSTGTSPDIQYF.

J is TRBJ1-2 and V is TRBV5-5; possibly TRBD1 for D (6 bases). CDR1 is SGHKS and CDR2 is YYEKEE in the germline V gene (reference sequence). The CDR3 is made up of 15 amino acids. V lost 0 bases, J lost 4 bases, and 13 bases lay in between. The CDR3 reads CASSLGQAMFYGYTF. In DNA form, the CDR3 reads TGTGCCAGCAGCTTGGGACAGGCCATGTTCTATGGCTACACCTTC.

The chain recombines TRBV5-4 with TRBJ2-4; D is ambiguous. Germline lookup yields CDR1 SGHNT and CDR2 YYREEE (reference sequence). The V gene lost 0 bases and the J gene lost 1 base, with 8 bases spanning the gap. The CDR3 is made up of 15 amino acids. The CDR3 region is CASSLEGSAKNIQYF. The DNA for the CDR3 is TGTGCCAGCAGCTTGGAGGGATCCGCCAAAAACATTCAGTACTTC.

This chain joins TRBV2 and TRBJ2-7, with D possibly matching TRBD1 (5 bases). CDR3 length: 15 residues. Germline V gene lookup returns CDR1 SNHLY and CDR2 FYNNEI. V was pared by 7 bases and J by 1 base, with 17 bases between. CDR3 sequence: CASTLDSSISYEQYF. The DNA for the CDR3 is TGTGCCAGCACCCTCGACAGCTCAATTTCCTACGAGCAGTACTTC. The complete variable domain, with remaining parts taken from reference TRBV2 and TRBJ2-7, reads EPEVTQTPSHQVTQMGQEVILRCVPISNHLYFYWYRQILGQKVEFLVSFYNNEISEKSEIFDDQFSVERPDGSNFTLKIRSTKLEDSAMYFCASTLDSSISYEQYFGPGTRLTVT.

The chain employs TRBV7-3 and TRBJ2-6; D gene ambiguous. The CDR3 is 15 residues long. The V gene lost 2 bases and the J gene lost 0 bases, with 5 bases spanning the gap. Germline V lookup: CDR1 SGHTA, CDR2 FQGTGA. The CDR3 DNA sequence: TGTGCCAGCAGCTTATACGGCTCTGGGGCCAACGTCCTGACTTTC. Its protein product is CASSLYGSGANVLTF.

Here the CDR3 reads CASSPNQGASYNEQFF. The CDR3 DNA follows: TGTGCCAGCAGCCCGAACCAGGGGGCGTCCTACAATGAGCAGTTCTTC. The rearrangement joins TRBV7-6 to TRBJ2-1, with 8 bases that match TRBD1. Germline-derived CDR1 and CDR2 are SGHVS and FNYEAQ. The CDR3 totals 16 residues. V gave up 5 bases and J gave up 1 base; unmatched junction bases: 7.

This clone was picked up a small number of times. This chain uses TRBV30 with TRBJ1-3; a possible D gene is TRBD1 (5 bases). This CDR3 is built from 13 residues. Looked up from germline, CDR1 is GTSNPN and CDR2 is SVGIG (reference sequence). V gave up 2 bases and J gave up 3 bases, with 8 bases separating them. CDR3 sequence (DNA): TGTGCCTGGAGTAGGGGAGTTGGAAACACCATATATTTT. Residues: CAWSRGVGNTIYF.

This clone has more than one count but fewer than ten. This chain links TRBV7-9 with TRBJ1-1; D is possibly TRBD1 (6 bases). In germline, CDR1 is SEHNR, CDR2 FQNEAQ (reference sequence). V lost 4 bases and J 1 base, leaving 10 bases between the germline ends. The CDR3 spans 14 residues. The CDR3 spells CASSSGTPNTEAFF. The CDR3 nucleotides read TGTGCCAGCAGCTCCGGGACACCGAACACTGAAGCTTTCTTT.

The chain uses TRBV4-2 and TRBJ1-5; D may be TRBD1 (5 bases). The CDR3 totals 16 residues. Trimming pared 1 base from V and 7 bases from J, leaving 17 bases between. In germline, CDR1 is LGHNA, CDR2 YNFKEQ. The CDR3 DNA sequence: TGTGCCAGCAGCCAAGGGGCGGGGGGGAAAGAACAGCCCCAGCATTTT. This encodes CASSQGAGGKEQPQHF.

The chain carries TRBV7-2 and TRBJ1-1, with TRBD1 matching over 8 bases. The CDR3 loop spans 18 amino acids. Per the germline V gene, CDR1 is SGHTA and CDR2 is FQGNSA. V lost 4 bases to trimming and J lost 6 bases; unmatched junction nucleotides: 19. The CDR3 reads CASSSPMGRTGGLAEAFF. CDR3 sequence (DNA): TGTGCCAGCAGCTCTCCAATGGGCCGTACAGGGGGACTCGCTGAAGCTTTCTTT.

The chain combines TRBV10-1 with TRBJ2-1; D call uncertain. In germline, CDR1 is WNHNN, CDR2 SYGVQD (reference sequence). The V gene lost 7 bases and the J gene lost 0 bases, with 16 bases spanning the gap. CDR3 length: 16 residues. CDR3 protein: CASTSGCNSSYNEQFF. CDR3 DNA: TGCGCCAGCACGTCCGGGTGCAACAGCTCCTACAATGAGCAGTTCTTC.

V gene TRBV6-1 combines with J gene TRBJ2-1, with TRBD2 matching over 7 bases. The ends lost 10 bases at V and 4 bases at J; junction bases unmatched: 7. This CDR3 region has 13 residues. CDR1 and CDR2 (germline): MNHNS, SASEGT. Written as DNA, the CDR3 is TGTGCCACGGGGAGGGCCGAGTACAATGAGCAGTTCTTC. Translating it yields CATGRAEYNEQFF.

V is TRBV14 and J is TRBJ1-5, with unresolved D. Trimming cost V 1 base and J 3 bases, with 7 bases left between them. CDR1 is SGHDN, CDR2 FVKESK, per germline. The CDR3 is made up of 14 amino acids. This chain's CDR3 is CASSQAGLNQPQHF. For the CDR3, the DNA is TGTGCCAGCAGCCAAGCAGGCCTCAATCAGCCCCAGCATTTT.

The chain recombines TRBV7-9 with TRBJ2-3, with unresolved D. V lost 7 bases, J lost 6 bases, and 8 bases lay in between. Per germline, CDR1 SEHNR and CDR2 FQNEAQ (reference sequence). The CDR3 has 11 amino acids. The CDR3 nucleotides are TGTGCCAGCACCTTGGTGGATACGCAGTATTTT. Residues: CASTLVDTQYF.